This T cell receptor beta chain was captured by sequencing in a study of shared clonotypes between healthy human individuals. Some clones are missing from TCRdb's copy, which holds only in-frame ones; the method was immunoSEQ multiplex PCR. The sample includes 400,000 to 500,000 clones, less than 80% of them seen just once. The CDR3 spans 13 residues. V was clipped by 5 bases and J by 7 bases; unmatched bases: 6. Germline CDR1 and CDR2: SEHNR and FQNEAQ (reference sequence). This sequence joins TRBV7-9 and TRBJ2-3, with TRBD1 matching 7 bases. The sequenced material came from PBMCs. The sequence derives from a woman between 40 and 50 years old in good health. Some clones in this sample may be carry-over from other donors' samples. The CDR3 sequence is CASSDRVRNTQYF. CDR3 DNA: TGTGCCAGCAGCGACAGGGTTCGCAATACGCAGTATTTT.